This is a list of T cell receptor beta chains from one sample in a study of blood T cell repertoires in COVID-19. Sequencing used immunoSEQ multiplex PCR; TCRdb keeps in-frame clones, though not all of them. The data contain fewer than 85,000 clones, 80% to 90% of them singletons. The sample was peripheral blood. These receptors were collected from a woman in her sixties or seventies with acute or convalescent COVID-19. The CDR3 runs from the conserved cysteine through the conserved F or W.

TRBV6-6,TRBJ2-1,14,CASTNRDRAREQFF
TRBV6-1,TRBJ1-1,15,CASSEGARMNTEAFF
TRBV6-1,TRBJ1-5,15,CASSEWGRAEQPQHF
TRBV10-3,TRBJ2-7,16,CAISESMVGNSYEQYF
TRBV5-6,TRBJ1-5,14,CASSLRGSNQPQHF
TRBV5-5,TRBJ1-1,16,CASSLELPGQGTEAFF
TRBV2,TRBJ1-6,13,CATMSGVNSPLHF
TRBV30,TRBJ2-1,15,CAWSVGLAGMGGQFF
TRBV4-3,TRBJ1-2,17,CASSQRAVRQADLGYTF
TRBV5-1,TRBJ2-1,14,CATSPGQGSNEQFF
TRBV11-2,TRBJ2-7,18,CASSLTLSSGTYEYEQYF
TRBV7-6,TRBJ1-3,17,CASSFASVTGVGNTIYF
TRBV6-5,TRBJ1-1,15,CASSDSIRGDPEAFF
TRBV30,TRBJ1-2,16,CAWFSGGDRGLGGYTF
TRBV30,TRBJ1-2,14,CAWKVFVAGDGYTF
TRBV2,TRBJ1-5,14,CASRRALSNQPQHF
TRBV2,TRBJ1-5,14,CASQTGGNYQPQHF
TRBV18,TRBJ2-1,16,CASSPGLAASQGEQFF
TRBV7-9,TRBJ1-5,12,CASGRSQGPQHF
TRBV6-1,TRBJ2-1,16,CASSVGFGQGSDEQFF
TRBV7-3,TRBJ2-7,13,CASSLRGGDEQYF
TRBV19,TRBJ2-1,15,CASSMGTSSYNEQFF
TRBV6-5,TRBJ2-2,16,CASSYSVPIGGGELFF